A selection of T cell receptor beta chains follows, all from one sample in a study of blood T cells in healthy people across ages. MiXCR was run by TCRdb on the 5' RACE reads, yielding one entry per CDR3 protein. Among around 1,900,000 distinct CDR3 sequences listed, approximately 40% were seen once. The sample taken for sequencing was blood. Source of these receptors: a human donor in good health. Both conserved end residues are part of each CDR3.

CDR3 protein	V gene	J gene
CAIRDSTNYGYTF	TRBV10-3	TRBJ1-2
CASSQAVASHGYTF	TRBV4-3	TRBJ1-2
CSARVQGGETQYF	TRBV20-1	TRBJ2-5
CSARGDRGYGYTF	TRBV20-1	TRBJ1-2
CASSVGSSGIANYGYTF	TRBV9	TRBJ1-2
CASSINRGYGYTF	TRBV7-8	TRBJ1-2
CASRSGTGGFYGYTF	TRBV12-3/TRBV12-4	TRBJ1-2
CASSRDRANYGYTF	TRBV7-2	TRBJ1-2
CATSMNNEQFF	TRBV24-1	TRBJ2-1
CASSLEWGDNEQFF	TRBV5-5	TRBJ2-1
CASSQDLQPGRMDEQYF	TRBV4-1	.
CASSYSGTLGGGQETQYF	TRBV6-5	TRBJ2-5
CASRQIDYGYTF	TRBV5-5	TRBJ1-2
CSAPGVGNQPQHF	TRBV20-1	TRBJ1-5
CASSLGILQPHYEQYF	TRBV5-1	TRBJ2-7
CASSGSPGQPYNEQFF	TRBV9	TRBJ2-1
CASSSGHSSYEQYF	TRBV12-3/TRBV12-4	TRBJ2-7
CASSLGAAAYNSPLHF	TRBV7-2	TRBJ1-6
CASSLSSGANQPQHF	TRBV5-1	TRBJ1-5
CASSQDFGGGPSSYEQYF	TRBV4-1	TRBJ2-7
CASTPPSGGADEQYF	TRBV5-1	TRBJ2-7
CASSIQDPPYEQYF	TRBV7-6	TRBJ2-7
CASSYSLTLTDTQYF	TRBV6-6	TRBJ2-3
CASSQRTGDTEAFF	TRBV7-8	TRBJ1-1
CASTETGEGQPQHF	TRBV7-9	TRBJ1-5
CASSFGVRGDYEQYF	TRBV5-5	TRBJ2-7
CASNFTRPQGGSGEQFF	TRBV7-2	TRBJ2-1
CASSLVGLPNTEAFF	TRBV7-9	TRBJ1-1
CAGSIRSGADTQYF	TRBV21-1	TRBJ2-3
CATGDPGAYNEQFF	TRBV6-5	TRBJ2-1
CASSLVIGGGLNEQFF	TRBV7-2	TRBJ2-1
CASRRQGLRDTEAFF	TRBV7-9	TRBJ1-1
CASRLTGEYGYTF	TRBV2	TRBJ1-2
CSVAEGQGLGQPQHF	TRBV29-1	TRBJ1-5
CASSSRAGSNTGELFF	TRBV7-2	TRBJ2-2